This TCR beta chain was sequenced for a study of shared clonotypes between healthy human individuals. Points from the study as a whole: The small donor group covered limited genetic and exposure diversity. Donor clonotype sharing was expected to depend on sequencing depth. A reduction in generation probabilities was seen for non-shared clonotypes relative to those shared by all four donors. Naive subsets generally had larger estimated richness than memory subsets.

Method: immunoSEQ multiplex PCR; TCRdb's copy keeps in-frame clones and lacks some. The sample has around 2.1 million clones, about 92% seen once; the top ten hold under 2%. The count of this clone is one. Its antigen remains unidentified. The CDR3 has 15 residues. Trimming cost V 3 bases and J 7 bases, with 16 bases left between them. Germline values: CDR1 SNHLY, CDR2 FYNNEI. The naive CD8 subset, CD45RO-negative cells positively selected for CCR7, excluded terminally differentiated effector memory CD45RA+ cells. The sample was naive CD8+ T cells from PBMCs. The chain links TRBV2 to TRBJ2-1; tentatively, D is TRBD2 (6 bases). The clonotype comes from a man aged 18 to 35 in good health. Some clones in this sample may be carry-over from other donors' samples. The CDR3 here is CASSDEGLPGNEQFF. CDR3 coding DNA: TGTGCCAGCAGTGACGAGGGACTCCCTGGAAATGAGCAGTTCTTC.